This is a list of T cell receptor beta chains from one sample in a study of T cell responses to AZD1222 COVID-19 vaccine. Libraries were prepared by immunoSEQ multiplex PCR; TCRdb keeps only in-frame clonotypes and omits some of them. This table holds about 260,000 clones, approximately 95% found once. The material sequenced was peripheral blood, taken on day 0 of AZD1222 vaccination. The origin of the receptors is an adult in good health. Each CDR3 is given with its conserved first and last residue. D genes are given only for firm matches. Expanded clones get a size class; other rows say once, few or many, or leave the size out.

J gene: TRBJ2-1
clone size: once
V gene: TRBV9
D gene: TRBD2
CDR3 protein: CASTPTGGPYNEQFF
CDR3 DNA: TGTGCCAGCACCCCCACGGGAGGGCCCTACAATGAGCAGTTCTTC

J gene: TRBJ1-2
clone size: -
V gene: TRBV21-1
D gene: -
CDR3 protein: CARQGYGYTF
CDR3 DNA: TGTGCCAGACAGGGGTATGGCTACACCTTC

J gene: TRBJ1-2
clone size: -
V gene: TRBV27
D gene: TRBD1
CDR3 protein: CASRGQGVRFDGYTF
CDR3 DNA: TGTGCCAGCAGGGGACAGGGGGTTCGGTTTGATGGCTACACCTTC

J gene: TRBJ1-2
clone size: -
V gene: TRBV11-2
D gene: TRBD1
CDR3 protein: CASSLVGGTGKYYGYTF
CDR3 DNA: TGTGCCAGCAGCTTAGTGGGTGGGACAGGGAAGTACTATGGCTACACCTTC

J gene: TRBJ1-5
clone size: few
V gene: TRBV7-2
D gene: -
CDR3 protein: CASSFSPETTQPQHF
CDR3 DNA: TGTGCCAGCAGCTTTTCCCCTGAGACGACTCAGCCCCAGCATTTT

J gene: TRBJ2-1
clone size: -
V gene: TRBV3-1/TRBV3-2
D gene: -
CDR3 protein: CASSQVPGSYNEQFF
CDR3 DNA: TGTGCCAGCAGCCAAGTCCCTGGCTCCTACAATGAGCAGTTCTTC

J gene: TRBJ2-2
clone size: -
V gene: TRBV3-1/TRBV3-2
D gene: TRBD2
CDR3 protein: CASSSGLAGAGTGELFF
CDR3 DNA: TGTGCCAGCAGTTCCGGACTAGCGGGGGCCGGGACCGGGGAGCTGTTTTTT

J gene: TRBJ2-2
clone size: once
V gene: TRBV2
D gene: -
CDR3 protein: CASLGGLLNTGELFF
CDR3 DNA: TGTGCCAGCCTGGGAGGACTTTTGAACACCGGGGAGCTGTTTTTT

J gene: TRBJ2-1
clone size: -
V gene: TRBV15
D gene: TRBD2
CDR3 protein: CATSRDRTSGYNEQFF
CDR3 DNA: TGTGCCACCAGCAGAGATCGGACTAGCGGTTACAATGAGCAGTTCTTC

J gene: TRBJ2-7
clone size: -
V gene: TRBV3-1/TRBV3-2
D gene: -
CDR3 protein: CASSPNGIHYEQYF
CDR3 DNA: TGTGCCAGCAGCCCCAACGGAATCCACTACGAGCAGTACTTC

J gene: TRBJ1-5
clone size: -
V gene: TRBV7-9
D gene: TRBD1
CDR3 protein: CASSPGQGGQPQHF
CDR3 DNA: TGTGCCAGCAGCCCGGGACAGGGAGGTCAGCCCCAGCATTTT

J gene: TRBJ2-1
clone size: -
V gene: TRBV3-1/TRBV3-2
D gene: TRBD2
CDR3 protein: CASSLGLAGGGEQFF
CDR3 DNA: TGTGCCAGCAGCCTCGGACTAGCGGGAGGGGGTGAGCAGTTCTTC

J gene: TRBJ2-3
clone size: -
V gene: TRBV9
D gene: -
CDR3 protein: CASSVAGSTDTQYF
CDR3 DNA: TGTGCCAGCAGCGTAGCGGGCAGCACAGATACGCAGTATTTT

J gene: TRBJ1-1
clone size: -
V gene: TRBV19
D gene: -
CDR3 protein: CASSVLVKVGRPEAFF
CDR3 DNA: TGTGCCAGTAGTGTCCTTGTAAAGGTGGGCCGACCTGAAGCTTTCTTT

J gene: TRBJ1-5
clone size: -
V gene: TRBV19
D gene: -
CDR3 protein: CASSPLYNQPQHF
CDR3 DNA: TGTGCCAGTAGTCCCCTATACAATCAGCCCCAGCATTTT

J gene: TRBJ2-7
clone size: -
V gene: TRBV14
D gene: -
CDR3 protein: CASSPLTGSYEQYF
CDR3 DNA: TGTGCCAGCAGCCCACTAACTGGCTCCTACGAGCAGTACTTC

J gene: TRBJ2-1
clone size: -
V gene: TRBV7-2
D gene: -
CDR3 protein: CAVTWEHSYNEQFF
CDR3 DNA: TGTGCCGTTACTTGGGAACACTCCTACAATGAGCAGTTCTTC

J gene: TRBJ1-5
clone size: -
V gene: TRBV5-1
D gene: -
CDR3 protein: CASSFSVTQPQHF
CDR3 DNA: TGCGCCAGCAGCTTTTCGGTGACTCAGCCCCAGCATTTT

J gene: TRBJ2-1
clone size: -
V gene: TRBV2
D gene: TRBD2
CDR3 protein: CASSGRTSGRDNEQFF
CDR3 DNA: TGTGCCAGCAGTGGGCGCACTAGCGGGAGGGACAATGAGCAGTTCTTC

J gene: TRBJ1-1
clone size: -
V gene: TRBV5-1
D gene: -
CDR3 protein: CASSLEVGITEAFF
CDR3 DNA: TGCGCCAGCAGCTTGGAGGTAGGGATCACTGAAGCTTTCTTT

J gene: TRBJ2-3
clone size: -
V gene: TRBV5-4
D gene: TRBD2
CDR3 protein: CATKGGGQDTQYF
CDR3 DNA: TGTGCCACCAAGGGCGGGGGGCAAGATACGCAGTATTTT

J gene: TRBJ2-7
clone size: -
V gene: TRBV7-2
D gene: -
CDR3 protein: CASSSRTAGEQYF
CDR3 DNA: TGTGCCAGCAGCTCCAGGACAGCGGGCGAGCAGTACTTC

J gene: TRBJ1-5
clone size: -
V gene: TRBV28
D gene: TRBD1
CDR3 protein: CASSGQGYQPQHF
CDR3 DNA: TGTGCCAGCAGTGGACAGGGCTATCAGCCCCAGCATTTT

J gene: TRBJ2-1
clone size: -
V gene: TRBV4-2
D gene: TRBD2
CDR3 protein: CASSQGSGGAYNEQFF
CDR3 DNA: TGTGCCAGCAGCCAGGGTAGCGGGGGGGCTTACAATGAGCAGTTCTTC

J gene: TRBJ2-7
clone size: few
V gene: TRBV3-1/TRBV3-2
D gene: TRBD2
CDR3 protein: CASSQVRPGGDPSYEQYF
CDR3 DNA: TGTGCCAGCAGCCAAGTCCGGCCGGGGGGGGATCCCTCCTACGAGCAGTACTTC

J gene: TRBJ2-3
clone size: -
V gene: TRBV18
D gene: -
CDR3 protein: CASSPLRSGDTQYF
CDR3 DNA: TGTGCCAGCTCACCACTCCGTTCAGGAGATACGCAGTATTTT

J gene: TRBJ2-3
clone size: -
V gene: TRBV24-1
D gene: -
CDR3 protein: CATSDRGQAGDTQYF
CDR3 DNA: TGTGCCACCAGTGACCGCGGGCAAGCAGGAGATACGCAGTATTTT